The 27 T cell receptor beta chains below all came from one sample that was sequenced in a study of shared T cell receptors in the human thymus. Method: immunoSEQ multiplex PCR; TCRdb's copy keeps in-frame clones and lacks some. The repertoire holds 500,000 to 850,000 clones, with around 87% as singletons. The sample was also reused in another study, on human thymus T cells.

Source material: thymocytes. Every receptor here comes from a boy under two years old with a congenital heart defect.

The chain combines TRBV13 with TRBJ1-2; D gene ambiguous. Trimming took off 4 bases at V and 3 bases at J, with 3 bases between the two ends. The CDR3 is 11 residues long. Germline V gene sequence: CDR1 PRHDT, CDR2 FYEKMQ (reference sequence). In DNA, the CDR3 is TGTGCCAGCAGCTCTGACTATGGCTACACCTTC. It is translated as CASSSDYGYTF.

This chain links TRBV6-5 with TRBJ2-7, with 7 bases aligning to TRBD1. Per the germline V gene, CDR1 is MNHEY and CDR2 is SVGAGI. The CDR3 covers 13 residues. V gave up 6 bases and J gave up 2 bases; unmatched junction bases: 4. The CDR3 here is CASSQGDPYEQYF. CDR3 nucleotides: TGTGCCAGCAGCCAGGGGGACCCCTACGAGCAGTACTTC.

In the case of this clone: Additional DNA sequences in this sample encode the identical CDR3. CDR3: CASSSTGGYGYTF. The CDR3 DNA follows: TGTGCCAGCAGCTCAACAGGGGGGTATGGCTACACCTTC. This chain uses TRBV5-4 with TRBJ1-2, with 8 bases aligning to TRBD1. Germline values: CDR1 SGHNT, CDR2 YYREEE (reference sequence). Trimming took 3 bases from V and 5 from J; bases not matched to a gene: 3. The length of the CDR3 is 13 residues.

This chain joins TRBV29-1 and TRBJ2-5, with 8 bases identical to TRBD1. This CDR3 contains 12 residues. The ends lost 7 bases at V and 11 bases at J; junction bases unmatched: 12. Germline lookup yields CDR1 SQVTM and CDR2 ANQGSEA. CDR3 region: CSAHDRGGEQYF. In DNA, the CDR3 is TGCAGCGCCCATGACAGGGGTGGGGAGCAGTACTTC.

This chain links TRBV30 with TRBJ2-5; D may be TRBD1 (5 bases). The CDR3 length is 14 residues. Trimming cost V 0 bases and J 5 bases, with 13 bases left between them. The germline V gene encodes CDR1 GTSNPN and CDR2 SVGIG (reference sequence). CDR3 DNA sequence: TGTGCCTGGAGTGTTCGGACACCTCAGGAGACCCAGTACTTC. As protein: CAWSVRTPQETQYF.

The rearrangement joins TRBV10-3 to TRBJ1-3; tentatively, D is TRBD1 (5 bases). Germline CDR1 ENHRY, CDR2 SYGVKD. There are 13 residues in the CDR3. V was cut by 6 bases and J by 0 bases, with 6 bases left in between. The CDR3, as DNA: TGTGCCATCAGAGACAGCTCTGGAAACACCATATATTTT. It encodes CAIRDSSGNTIYF.

The V call is TRBV5-1, the J call TRBJ2-7; 10 positions match TRBD2. The CDR3 spans 17 residues. From germline, CDR1 is SGHRS and CDR2 YFSETQ. The trim removed 0 bases at V and 5 bases at J, leaving 11 bases unmatched. The CDR3 loop reads CASSLDLAGEVGDEQYF. DNA for the CDR3: TGCGCCAGCAGCTTGGATCTAGCGGGAGAGGTCGGGGACGAGCAGTACTTC.

The J gene is TRBJ2-3, the V gene TRBV27, with a possible D match to TRBD2 (5 bases). V was trimmed by 3 bases and J by 6 bases, leaving 7 bases between them. Germline V CDR1 and CDR2: MNHEY, SMNVEV (reference sequence). The CDR3 runs to 12 residues. In nucleotides, the CDR3 is TGTGCCAGCAGTTTCGGGATGGATACGCAGTATTTT. Translating it yields CASSFGMDTQYF.

The rearrangement uses TRBV6-1 and TRBJ2-7; no clear D. The CDR3 is made up of 14 amino acids. With 3 bases removed from V and 0 bases from J, the gap between germline ends came to 9 bases. Per germline, CDR1 MNHNS and CDR2 SASEGT. CDR3 region: CASSEWSSSYEQYF. CDR3 in DNA: TGTGCCAGCAGTGAGTGGAGTTCCTCCTACGAGCAGTACTTC.

A remark on this clone: No conserved phenylalanine or tryptophan is present at the end of the CDR3, so a read error is the likely explanation. The DNA is omitted, as the CDR3 cannot be located on it reliably, and the CDR3 follows TCRdb's listing. The chain uses TRBV7-9 and TRBJ1-1; TRBD1 is taken as the D call from the table, unchecked against the DNA. The CDR3 comprises 10 residues, both ends counted. Germline V CDR1 and CDR2: SEHNR, FQNEAQ (reference sequence). CDR3 sequence reads: CASSSGQGQI.

The chain is built from TRBV5-1 and TRBJ1-5, with D hard to call. V lost 4 bases, J lost 1 base, and 6 bases lay in between. This CDR3 is built from 13 residues. Germline V gene sequence: CDR1 SGHRS, CDR2 YFSETQ. CDR3: CASSLSSNQPQHF. CDR3 bases: TGCGCCAGCAGCCTGTCGAGCAATCAGCCCCAGCATTTT.

The chain recombines TRBV19 with TRBJ1-1, with a tentative D call TRBD1 (6 bases). The germline CDR1 and CDR2 sequences are LNHDA and SQIVND (reference sequence). The length of the CDR3 is 15 residues. V was cut by 4 bases and J by 1 base, with 13 bases left in between. CDR3 loop: CASSKIPRGNTEAFF. For the CDR3, the DNA is TGTGCCAGTAGTAAAATCCCCAGGGGGAACACTGAAGCTTTCTTT.

This rearrangement joins TRBV11-2 to TRBJ2-1; no reliable D call. This CDR3 contains 16 residues. The germline gives CDR1 SGHAT, CDR2 FQNNGV. Trimming cost V 4 bases and J 0 bases, with 13 bases left between them. CDR3 DNA sequence: TGTGCCAGCAGCTCGCTTAGTCCGAGCTCCTACAATGAGCAGTTCTTC. It specifies CASSSLSPSSYNEQFF.

This chain connects TRBV2 to TRBJ1-3, with TRBD1 identical over 7 bases. V trimming: 2 bases; J trimming: 5 bases; junction bases outside the gene matches: 6. The CDR3 contains 15 residues. CDR1 SNHLY and CDR2 FYNNEI come from the germline V gene. The CDR3: CASSERATGRNTIYF. The CDR3, as DNA: TGTGCCAGCAGTGAACGTGCGACAGGGAGAAACACCATATATTTT.

The chain combines TRBV7-3 with TRBJ2-2; 8 nucleotides agree with TRBD2. The CDR3 contains 17 residues. The germline CDR1 and CDR2 sequences are SGHTA and FQGTGA. With 1 base clipped from V and 3 bases from J, the junction kept 7 bases outside the gene matches. Here the CDR3 DNA reads TGTGCCAGCAGCTTAAGGAAGGGACTAGGGGACACCGGGGAGCTGTTTTTT. As protein: CASSLRKGLGDTGELFF.

This clone was seen a single time. The gene calls are TRBV29-1 and TRBJ2-5; 8 bases are shared with TRBD1. J gave up 5 bases and V 6 bases, and 17 bases lay outside the gene matches. The CDR3 runs to 16 residues. CDR1 and CDR2 from the germline V gene are SQVTM and ANQGSEA. Here the CDR3 DNA reads TGCAGCGTAGCAAGGGGCAATGGACAGGGTTTCGAGACCCAGTACTTC. This gives the protein CSVARGNGQGFETQYF.

The chain employs TRBV4-1 and TRBJ2-7; possibly TRBD1 for D (5 bases). V was trimmed by 1 base and J by 0 bases, leaving 13 bases between them. Germline V gene data show CDR1 as MGHRA and CDR2 as YSYEKL. The CDR3 spans 16 residues. CDR3 DNA sequence: TGCGCCAGCAGCCAAGTAGGGGTGACGAGCTCCTACGAGCAGTACTTC. Translation: CASSQVGVTSSYEQYF.

The chain has TRBV11-2 and TRBJ2-3; TRBD2 agrees at 12 bases. V was pared by 6 bases and J by 8 bases, with 9 bases of the junction left unmatched. CDR1 and CDR2 (germline): SGHAT, FQNNGV. CDR3 length: 15 amino acids. The CDR3 DNA is TGTGCCAGCAGTCCTAGCGGGAGGGCCGGGCTTACGCAGTATTTT. It codes for CASSPSGRAGLTQYF.

V is TRBV4-3 and J is TRBJ1-2; no reliable D call. The CDR3 extends over 16 amino acids. Per germline, CDR1 LGHNA and CDR2 YSLEER. V lost 0 bases, J lost 5 bases, and 16 bases lay in between. The CDR3 DNA sequence: TGCGCCAGCAGCCAAGACGGGGTACGGGATAAGTATGGCTACACCTTC. Residues: CASSQDGVRDKYGYTF.

The rearrangement joins TRBV6-6 to TRBJ2-7, with TRBD1 matching 7 bases. The CDR3 has 16 residues. V lost 4 bases, J lost 0 bases, and 9 bases stayed unmatched. Per the germline V gene, CDR1 is MNHNY and CDR2 is SVGAGI (reference sequence). The DNA for the CDR3 is TGTGCCAGCAGTTTTTATCCGGGACAGAACTCCTACGAGCAGTACTTC. Residues: CASSFYPGQNSYEQYF.

A few counts support this clone. This chain links TRBV30 with TRBJ2-5, with 13 bases matching TRBD2. The ends lost 0 bases at V and 5 bases at J; junction bases unmatched: 12. Germline CDR1 and CDR2: GTSNPN and SVGIG (reference sequence). This CDR3 comprises 18 residues. The chain's CDR3 is CAWSVLRTSGGPKETQYF. The DNA of the CDR3 is TGTGCCTGGAGTGTACTACGGACTAGCGGGGGACCCAAGGAGACCCAGTACTTC.

The chain carries TRBV28 and TRBJ1-1; 12 nucleotides align to TRBD1. Germline V gives CDR1 MDHEN, CDR2 SYDVKM. This CDR3 spans 16 amino acids. With V trimmed by 5 bases and J by 4 bases, 8 bases remained unmatched. The CDR3 sequence is CASSANPGQGATEAFF. Written as DNA, the CDR3 is TGTGCCAGCAGTGCAAATCCGGGACAGGGGGCCACTGAAGCTTTCTTT.

V usage is TRBV10-3 and J usage is TRBJ2-1, with a possible D match to TRBD2 (5 bases). Looked up from germline, CDR1 is ENHRY and CDR2 is SYGVKD. The CDR3 spans 15 residues. V was cut by 10 bases and J by 5 bases, with 21 bases left in between. This chain's CDR3 is CATREGVRRDNEQFF. As DNA, the CDR3 is TGTGCCACACGAGAGGGCGTTAGGCGGGACAATGAGCAGTTCTTC.

V gene TRBV7-9 combines with J gene TRBJ2-7, with D possibly matching TRBD2 (5 bases). Germline CDR1 SEHNR, CDR2 FQNEAQ (reference sequence). Between the trimmed V and J ends, which lost 0 bases and 4 bases, there was a span of 7 bases. The CDR3 runs to 13 residues. The CDR3 region is CASSLAPGYEQYF. In nucleotides, the CDR3 is TGTGCCAGCAGCTTAGCGCCGGGGTACGAGCAGTACTTC.

This clone was seen only once. The V gene is TRBV30, the J gene TRBJ2-1; perhaps TRBD1 as D (5 bases). Germline assignment: CDR1 GTSNPN and CDR2 SVGIG (reference sequence). This CDR3 region has 13 residues. V lost 3 bases and J lost 5, with 11 bases in between. The CDR3 nucleotides are TGTGCCTGGAGGGCGGACATGAACAATGAGCAGTTCTTC. This sequence encodes CAWRADMNNEQFF.

The chain carries TRBV19 and TRBJ2-2; tentatively, D is TRBD2 (5 bases). V was clipped by 0 bases and J by 0 bases, with 17 bases between them. This CDR3 has 19 residues. CDR1 and CDR2 (germline): LNHDA, SQIVND (reference sequence). The CDR3 region is CASSIDGEVARTNTGELFF. CDR3 bases: TGTGCCAGTAGTATAGATGGGGAAGTAGCGCGAACGAACACCGGGGAGCTGTTTTTT. Using reference TRBV19 and TRBJ2-2 for the parts outside the CDR3, the full variable domain is DGGITQSPKYLFRKEGQNVTLSCEQNLNHDAMYWYRQDPGQGLRLIYYSQIVNDFQKGDIAEGYSVSREKKESFPLTVTSAQKNPTAFYLCASSIDGEVARTNTGELFFGEGSRLTVL.

The V gene is TRBV14, the J gene TRBJ1-6; a possible D gene is TRBD1 (5 bases). Germline assignment: CDR1 SGHDN and CDR2 FVKESK. The ends were cut back, 4 bases at V and 11 bases at J, with 24 bases in the middle. The CDR3 runs 17 residues. In nucleotides, the CDR3 is TGTGCCAGCAGCCCCCCCGTGCCGGGCAGGGAGGTAACACCCCTCCACTTT. Translating it yields CASSPPVPGREVTPLHF.